This TCR beta chain was recovered during a study of T cell changes during pregnancy in multiple sclerosis. CDR1 and CDR2 from the germline V gene are KGHSH and LQKENI. The CDR3 extends over 17 amino acids. With V trimmed by 3 bases and J by 10 bases, 17 bases remained unmatched. Profiled with immunoSEQ multiplex PCR; TCRdb holds only in-frame clones, not every one. The table includes some 40,000 clones, roughly 90% detected once. The chain is built from TRBV18 and TRBJ2-4, with 8 bases lining up with TRBD2. This TCR was recovered from a female donor with multiple sclerosis, enrolled in a pregnancy study. Sequencing used CD8+ T cells from peripheral blood mononuclear cells, obtained before pregnancy. The CDR3 DNA is TGTGCCAGCTCACCCCTTAAGAATAGCGGGGCAGTCAATATTCAGTACTTC. This encodes CASSPLKNSGAVNIQYF.